Listed below are T cell receptor beta chains from one sample, sequenced in a study of OX40 agonist ivuxolimab in advanced cancers. The repertoire was sequenced with immunoSEQ multiplex PCR; TCRdb's copy has only in-frame clones and lacks some. Of nearly 80,000 clones in the sample, about 90% were seen once. The input for sequencing was CD4+ or CD8+ T cells sorted from blood, taken in a trial of the OX40 agonist ivuxolimab. These TCRs come from an adult with an advanced solid tumor such as melanoma, head and neck, liver or kidney cancer. CDR3s include the opening cysteine and the closing phenylalanine or tryptophan. The order of the fields is J gene, clone size, D gene, V gene, CDR3 protein, CDR3 DNA. A D gene is named only where the DNA matches it firmly. Some rows mark clone size as missing; the rest say once, few, many or name a class of expanded clone.

>TRBJ2-7|NA|TRBD2|TRBV18
CASSPLTGGLDEQYF
TGTGCCAGCTCACCACTGACGGGGGGGCTGGACGAGCAGTACTTC
>TRBJ2-3|NA|NA|TRBV29-1
CSVSGQNTDTQYF
TGCAGCGTTTCCGGACAGAACACAGATACGCAGTATTTT
>TRBJ1-5|NA|NA|TRBV9
CASSRRGGGQPQHF
TGTGCCAGCAGCCGCCGGGGGGGCGGGCAGCCCCAGCATTTT
>TRBJ1-1|NA|TRBD1|TRBV6-6
CARETTGGSQAFF
TGTGCCAGGGAGACTACAGGGGGGAGTCAAGCTTTCTTT
>TRBJ2-2|NA|NA|TRBV6-5
CASSYSPRAGGELFF
TGTGCCAGCAGTTACTCGCCGAGGGCTGGCGGGGAGCTGTTTTTT
>TRBJ2-3|NA|TRBD2|TRBV7-2
CASSLAGVAGGRTDTQYF
TGTGCCAGCAGCTTAGCGGGGGTAGCGGGGGGTCGCACAGATACGCAGTATTTT
>TRBJ2-1|NA|NA|TRBV30
CAWSVNGGGNNEQFF
TGTGCCTGGAGTGTAAACGGCGGAGGAAACAATGAGCAGTTCTTC
>TRBJ1-1|NA|NA|TRBV5-1
CASSLCRQGICTEAFF
TGCGCCAGCAGCTTGTGCCGTCAGGGGATCTGCACTGAAGCTTTCTTT
>TRBJ1-1|few|NA|TRBV6-6
CASRTNTEAFF
TGTGCCAGCAGAACGAACACTGAAGCTTTCTTT
>TRBJ2-7|NA|TRBD1|TRBV18
CASSPGQGASYEQYF
TGTGCCAGCTCGCCGGGACAGGGGGCTTCCTACGAGCAGTACTTC
>TRBJ1-6|NA|NA|TRBV30
CAWGSPGQFLNSPLHF
TGTGCCTGGGGTAGCCCCGGACAGTTCCTTAATTCACCCCTCCACTTT
>TRBJ1-1|once|NA|TRBV11-3
CASSKTGMERAFF
TGTGCCAGCAGCAAAACAGGGATGGAGCGAGCTTTCTTT
>TRBJ2-3|once|TRBD1|TRBV11-2
CASSPGTGVGDTQYF
TGTGCCAGCAGCCCCGGGACAGGGGTAGGAGATACGCAGTATTTT
>TRBJ1-5|NA|TRBD1|TRBV10-3
CATSDRTYSNQPQHF
TGTGCCACTTCGGACAGGACTTACAGCAATCAGCCCCAGCATTTT
>TRBJ2-3|NA|NA|TRBV2
CASKDKGGHTDTQYF
TGTGCCAGCAAGGATAAGGGCGGACACACAGATACGCAGTATTTT
>TRBJ1-6|few|TRBD1|TRBV18
CASSRDSNSPLHF
TGTGCCAGCTCGCGGGACAGCAATTCACCCCTCCACTTT
>TRBJ2-3|NA|NA|TRBV2
CASSDRVGGDTQYF
TGTGCCAGCAGTGACCGAGTGGGGGGAGATACGCAGTATTTT
>TRBJ1-2|NA|NA|TRBV28
CASSGEILYGYTF
TGTGCCAGCAGCGGCGAGATTCTTTACGGCTACACCTTC
>TRBJ2-1|NA|TRBD2|TRBV7-7
CASSAGGGDEQFF
TGTGCTAGCAGCGCGGGAGGCGGGGACGAGCAGTTCTTC
>TRBJ2-5|NA|NA|TRBV5-1
CASSRSTGGAETQYF
TGCGCCAGCAGCCGAAGTACTGGGGGGGCAGAGACCCAGTACTTC
>TRBJ1-2|NA|TRBD1|TRBV7-9
CASSLGDSIIYGYTF
TGTGCCAGCAGCTTAGGGGACAGCATCATCTATGGCTACACCTTC
>TRBJ1-2|NA|TRBD1|TRBV13
CASSFGQGHGYTF
TGTGCCAGCAGCTTCGGACAGGGGCATGGCTACACCTTC
>TRBJ2-1|NA|NA|TRBV27
CASSHLAPGLGYNEQFF
TGTGCCAGCAGTCACCTGGCCCCGGGGCTGGGCTACAATGAGCAGTTCTTC